One and the same sample provided the 6 T cell receptor beta chains below, sequenced in a study of technical replicates of blood from a few donors. Clones were sequenced by immunoSEQ multiplex PCR, and TCRdb holds only the in-frame ones, with some missing. The data show more than 70,000 clones, nearly 98% seen once. The sample was T cells isolated from PBMCs. The receptor set was obtained from a human donor in good health.

V usage is TRBV29-1 and J usage is TRBJ1-5; D unresolved. The CDR3 sequence is 13 residues long. Trimming took 4 bases from V and 7 from J, leaving 14 bases between them. In germline, CDR1 is SQVTM, CDR2 ANQGSEA. The CDR3 sequence: CSVGVGRNQPQHF. In nucleotides, the CDR3 is TGCAGCGTTGGGGTAGGCAGGAACCAGCCCCAGCATTTT.

The V and J genes are TRBV28 and TRBJ2-7; 8 bases agree with TRBD1. Germline V gene data show CDR1 as MDHEN and CDR2 as SYDVKM. The CDR3 sequence is 16 residues long. Trimming cost V 3 bases and J 7 bases; bases outside gene matches: 14. DNA for the CDR3: TGTGCCAGCAGTTTTGGGTTAGACTCAGGGGGCCGGGAGCAGTACTTC. Its protein is CASSFGLDSGGREQYF.

The chain couples TRBV9 to TRBJ1-3; 7 bases line up with TRBD1. With V trimmed by 0 bases and J by 1 base, 4 bases remained unmatched. In germline, CDR1 is SGDLS, CDR2 YYNGEE. The CDR3 totals 16 residues. The CDR3 DNA reads TGTGCCAGCAGCGTAGGGTGGGACAGATCTGGAAACACCATATATTTT. Translating gives CASSVGWDRSGNTIYF.

This sequence joins TRBV18 and TRBJ1-1; 9 positions agree with TRBD1. Germline V CDR1 and CDR2: KGHSH, LQKENI. The CDR3 sequence is 17 residues long. Trimming cost V 3 bases and J 5 bases; bases outside gene matches: 13. The chain's CDR3 is CASSPRDRELQLTEAFF. CDR3 bases: TGTGCCAGCTCACCCCGGGACAGGGAATTACAGTTGACTGAAGCTTTCTTT.

The chain carries TRBV10-2 and TRBJ2-7, with D unclear. The V and J ends lost 3 bases and 1 base respectively, with 7 bases between them. The CDR3 sequence is 13 residues long. From germline, CDR1 is WSHSY and CDR2 SAAADI. The CDR3: CASSDVYSYEQYF. CDR3 DNA sequence: TGCGCCAGCAGTGATGTGTATTCCTACGAGCAGTACTTC.

The V and J genes are TRBV4-1 and TRBJ2-5, with 10 bases identical to TRBD2. The junction had 8 bases not matched to a gene; V was cut back by 3 bases and J by 1 base. This CDR3 is 17 amino acids long. Looked up from germline, CDR1 is MGHRA and CDR2 is YSYEKL. The CDR3 is CASSHGRLAGLQETQYF. The DNA of the CDR3 is TGCGCCAGCAGCCACGGTCGACTAGCGGGCCTCCAAGAGACCCAGTACTTC.